The 8 T cell receptor beta chains in this list originate from one sample, sequenced in a study of cytomegalovirus exposure and HLA in healthy donors. Amplification used 60 Vbeta primers and 13 Jbeta primers. The table came from immunoSEQ multiplex PCR; TCRdb's copy has only in-frame clones and leaves some out. The sample totals tens of thousands of clones. The specimen was PBMCs. The source of these receptors is a woman in her thirties or forties in good health and CMV-seronegative.

This chain connects TRBV5-1 to TRBJ2-7; 7 nucleotides line up with TRBD1. The V gene end was trimmed by 4 bases and the J gene end by 0 bases; junction bases not matched to a gene: 7. This CDR3 comprises 15 residues. The V gene's germline CDR1 is SGHRS and CDR2 YFSETQ. DNA of the CDR3: TGCGCCAGCAGCGCCCCGGGACAGAACTCCTACGAGCAGTACTTC. Encoded protein: CASSAPGQNSYEQYF.

The chain couples TRBV15 to TRBJ1-6; a possible D gene is TRBD1 (6 bases). The CDR3 consists of 15 residues. CDR1 is LNHNV and CDR2 is YYDKDF in the germline V gene (reference sequence). Trimming shortened V by 0 bases and J by 5 bases, and 8 bases separated the two germline ends. The CDR3 loop is CATSRDNRDNSPLHF. The CDR3 nucleotides read TGTGCCACCAGCAGAGATAACAGGGATAATTCACCCCTCCACTTT.

This chain uses TRBV20-1 with TRBJ2-5, with D hard to call. Germline-derived CDR1 and CDR2 are DFQATT and SNEGSKA (reference sequence). V was pared by 3 bases and J by 1 base, with 3 bases between. The CDR3 loop spans 11 amino acids. The CDR3 here is CSASIQETQYF. As DNA, the CDR3 is TGCAGTGCTAGCATCCAAGAGACCCAGTACTTC.

The chain has TRBV19 and TRBJ1-4; 10 bases line up with TRBD1. The CDR3 is 16 amino acids. Germline V gives CDR1 LNHDA, CDR2 SQIVND (reference sequence). V lost 5 bases and J lost 8; bases outside the gene matches: 11. CDR3 amino acids: CASSRDRGRGNEKLFF. CDR3 coding DNA: TGTGCCAGTAGTCGGGACAGGGGACGGGGAAACGAAAAACTGTTTTTT.

CDR3 in amino acids: CASSQGQGLGNEQFF. The CDR3 DNA reads TGTGCCAGCAGCCAAGGGCAGGGCTTGGGGAATGAGCAGTTCTTC. This chain links TRBV14 with TRBJ2-1; D is possibly TRBD1 (5 bases). V dropped 1 base and J dropped 7 bases, with 14 bases sitting between them. The CDR3 runs 15 residues. CDR1 and CDR2 (germline): SGHDN, FVKESK.

The V call is TRBV18, the J call TRBJ1-3; maybe TRBD1 (5 bases). In germline, CDR1 is KGHSH, CDR2 LQKENI. The CDR3 has 12 residues. With 8 bases removed from V and 3 bases from J, the gap between germline ends came to 8 bases. The CDR3 reads CASQQDGNTIYF. The CDR3 coding sequence is TGTGCCAGCCAACAGGATGGAAACACCATATATTTT. Full variable domain (missing parts from reference TRBV18 and TRBJ1-3): NAGVMQNPRHLVRRRGQEARLRCSPMKGHSHVYWYRQLPEEGLKFMVYLQKENIIDESGMPKERFSAEFPKEGPSILRIQQVVRGDSAAYFCASQQDGNTIYFGEGSWLTVV.

The CDR3 here is CASSPRLSNQPQHF. The CDR3 DNA reads as TGTGCCAGCTCCCCGCGGTTAAGCAATCAGCCCCAGCATTTT. V gene TRBV18 combines with J gene TRBJ1-5, with D uncertain. Germline V lookup: CDR1 KGHSH, CDR2 LQKENI. Trimming removed 6 bases from V and 1 base from J, with 10 bases in between. This CDR3 is 14 amino acids long.

This chain connects TRBV21-1 to TRBJ2-7; no check of the table's D call, TRBD1, against the DNA was made. TRBV21-1 is a documented pseudogene. The CDR3 totals 16 residues. The CDR3 bases are TGTGCCAGCAGCAAAGGCGCGCCAGGGGGCCGGTACGAGCAGTACTTC. This sequence encodes CASSKGAPGGRYEQYF.